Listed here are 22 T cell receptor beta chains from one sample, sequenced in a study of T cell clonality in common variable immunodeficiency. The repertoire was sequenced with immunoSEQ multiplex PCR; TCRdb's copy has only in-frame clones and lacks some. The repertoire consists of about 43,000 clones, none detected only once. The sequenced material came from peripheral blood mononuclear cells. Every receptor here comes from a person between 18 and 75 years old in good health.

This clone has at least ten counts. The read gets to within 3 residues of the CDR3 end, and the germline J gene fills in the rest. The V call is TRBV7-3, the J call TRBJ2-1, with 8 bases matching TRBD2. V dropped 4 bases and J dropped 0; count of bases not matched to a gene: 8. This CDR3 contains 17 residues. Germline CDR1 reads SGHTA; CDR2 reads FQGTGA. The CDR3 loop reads CASSSRTSPNSYNEQFF. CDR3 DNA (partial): TGTGCCAGCAGCTCCCGGACTAGCCCTAACTCCTACAATGAG.

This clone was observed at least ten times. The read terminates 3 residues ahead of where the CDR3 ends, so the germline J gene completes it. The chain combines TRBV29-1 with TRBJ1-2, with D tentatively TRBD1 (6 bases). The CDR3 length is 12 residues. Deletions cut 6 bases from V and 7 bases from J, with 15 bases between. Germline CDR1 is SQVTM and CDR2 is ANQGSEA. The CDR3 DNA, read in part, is TGCAGCGTAAACAGGGAGATTCCTGGC. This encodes CSVNREIPG. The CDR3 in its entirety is CSVNREIPGYTF.

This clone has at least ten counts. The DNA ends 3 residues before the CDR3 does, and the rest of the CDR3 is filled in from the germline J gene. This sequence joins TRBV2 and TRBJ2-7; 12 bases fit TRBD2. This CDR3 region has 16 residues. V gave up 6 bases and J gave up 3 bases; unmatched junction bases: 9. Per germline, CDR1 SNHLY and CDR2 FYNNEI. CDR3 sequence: CASSLRLAGVLYEQYF. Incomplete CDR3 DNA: TGTGCCAGCAGCCTAAGACTAGCGGGGGTCCTCTACGAG.

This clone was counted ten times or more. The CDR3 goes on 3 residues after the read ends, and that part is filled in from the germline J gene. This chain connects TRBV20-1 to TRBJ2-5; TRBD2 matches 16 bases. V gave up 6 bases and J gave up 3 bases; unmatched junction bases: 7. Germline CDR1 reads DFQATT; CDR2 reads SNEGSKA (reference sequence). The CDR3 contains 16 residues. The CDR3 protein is CSAEGLAGGPKETQYF. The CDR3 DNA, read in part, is TGCAGTGCGGAGGGACTAGCGGGGGGGCCGAAAGAGACC.

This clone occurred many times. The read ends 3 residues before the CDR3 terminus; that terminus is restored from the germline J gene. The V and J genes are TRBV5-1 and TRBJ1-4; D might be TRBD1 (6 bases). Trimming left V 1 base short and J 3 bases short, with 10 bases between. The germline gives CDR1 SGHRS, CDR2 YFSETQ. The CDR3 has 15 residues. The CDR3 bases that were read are TGCGCCAGCAGCTTGCGGGGGGCGGCTAATGAAAAA. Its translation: CASSLRGAANEK. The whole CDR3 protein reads CASSLRGAANEKLFF. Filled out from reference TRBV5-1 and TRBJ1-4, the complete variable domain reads KAGVTQTPRYLIKTRGQQVTLSCSPISGHRSVSWYQQTPGQGLQFLFEYFSETQRNKGNFPGRFSGRQFSNSRSEMNVSTLELGDSALYLCASSLRGAANEKLFFGSGTQLSVL.

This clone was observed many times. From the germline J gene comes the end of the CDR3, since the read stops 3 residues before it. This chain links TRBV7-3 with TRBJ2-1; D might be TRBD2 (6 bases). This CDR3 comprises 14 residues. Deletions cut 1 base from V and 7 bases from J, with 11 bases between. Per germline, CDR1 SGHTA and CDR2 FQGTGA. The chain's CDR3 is CASSLKGGGNEQFF. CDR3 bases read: TGTGCCAGCAGCTTAAAAGGTGGAGGGAATGAG.

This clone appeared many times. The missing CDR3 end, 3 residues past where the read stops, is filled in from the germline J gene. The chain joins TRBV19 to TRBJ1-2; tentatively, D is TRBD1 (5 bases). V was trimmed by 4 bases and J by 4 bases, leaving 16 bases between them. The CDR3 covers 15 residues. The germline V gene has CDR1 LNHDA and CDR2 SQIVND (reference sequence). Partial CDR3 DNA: TGTGCCAGTAGTACCCACCCGGACACTACCTATGGC. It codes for CASSTHPDTTYG. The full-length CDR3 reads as CASSTHPDTTYGYTF.

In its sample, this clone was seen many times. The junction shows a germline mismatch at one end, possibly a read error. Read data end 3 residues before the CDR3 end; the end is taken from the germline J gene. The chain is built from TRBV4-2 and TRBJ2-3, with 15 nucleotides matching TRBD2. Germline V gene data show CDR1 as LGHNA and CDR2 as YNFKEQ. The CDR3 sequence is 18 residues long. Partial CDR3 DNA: TGCGCCAGCAGCCAAGGGGGACTAGCGGGGGGATACACAGATACG. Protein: CASSQGGLAGGYTDT. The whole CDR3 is CASSQGGLAGGYTDTQYF.

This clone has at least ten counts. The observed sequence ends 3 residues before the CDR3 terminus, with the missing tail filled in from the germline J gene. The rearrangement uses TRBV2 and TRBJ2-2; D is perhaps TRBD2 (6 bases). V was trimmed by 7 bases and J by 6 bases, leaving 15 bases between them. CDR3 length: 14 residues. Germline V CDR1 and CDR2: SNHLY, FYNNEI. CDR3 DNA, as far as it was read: TGTGCCAGCAATCGCGGGGCGGGTCCCGGGGAG. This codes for CASNRGAGPGE. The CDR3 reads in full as CASNRGAGPGELFF.

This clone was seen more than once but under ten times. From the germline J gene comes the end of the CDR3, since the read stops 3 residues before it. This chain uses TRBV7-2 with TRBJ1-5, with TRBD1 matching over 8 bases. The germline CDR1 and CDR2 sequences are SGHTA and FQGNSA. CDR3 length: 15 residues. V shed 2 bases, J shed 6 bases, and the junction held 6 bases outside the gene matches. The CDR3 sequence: CASSLSTGGGQPQHF. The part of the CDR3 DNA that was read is TGTGCCAGCAGCTTATCAACAGGGGGAGGTCAGCCC.

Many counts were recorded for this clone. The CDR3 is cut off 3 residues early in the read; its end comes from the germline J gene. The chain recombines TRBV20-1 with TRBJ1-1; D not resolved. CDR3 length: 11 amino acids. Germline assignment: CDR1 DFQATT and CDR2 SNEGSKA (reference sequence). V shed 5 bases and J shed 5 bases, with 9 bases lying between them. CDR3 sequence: CSAWRETEAFF. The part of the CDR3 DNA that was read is TGCAGTGCTTGGCGGGAGACTGAA.

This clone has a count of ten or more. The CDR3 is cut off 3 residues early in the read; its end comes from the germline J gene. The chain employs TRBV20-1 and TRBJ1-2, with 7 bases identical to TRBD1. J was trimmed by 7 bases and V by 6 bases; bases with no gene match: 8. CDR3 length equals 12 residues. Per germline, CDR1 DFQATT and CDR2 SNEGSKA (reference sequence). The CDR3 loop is CSAPTGNGGYTF. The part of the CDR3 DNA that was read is TGCAGTGCGCCGACAGGGAATGGTGGC.

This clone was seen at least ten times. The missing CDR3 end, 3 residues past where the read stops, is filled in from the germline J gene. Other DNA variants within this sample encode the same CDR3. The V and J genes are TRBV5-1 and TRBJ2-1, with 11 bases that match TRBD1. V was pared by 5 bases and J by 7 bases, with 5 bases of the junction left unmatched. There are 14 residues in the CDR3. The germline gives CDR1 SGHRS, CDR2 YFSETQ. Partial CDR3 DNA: TGCGCCAGCAGTCCCGGGACAGGGGGGAATGAG. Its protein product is CASSPGTGGNE. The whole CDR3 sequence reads CASSPGTGGNEQFF.

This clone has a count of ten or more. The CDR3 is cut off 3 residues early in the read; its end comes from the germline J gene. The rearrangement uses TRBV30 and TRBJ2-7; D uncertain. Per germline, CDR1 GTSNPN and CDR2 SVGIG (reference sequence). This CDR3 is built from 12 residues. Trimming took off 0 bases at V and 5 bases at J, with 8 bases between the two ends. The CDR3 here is CAWSVLPDEQYF. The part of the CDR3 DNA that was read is TGTGCCTGGAGTGTATTGCCAGACGAG.

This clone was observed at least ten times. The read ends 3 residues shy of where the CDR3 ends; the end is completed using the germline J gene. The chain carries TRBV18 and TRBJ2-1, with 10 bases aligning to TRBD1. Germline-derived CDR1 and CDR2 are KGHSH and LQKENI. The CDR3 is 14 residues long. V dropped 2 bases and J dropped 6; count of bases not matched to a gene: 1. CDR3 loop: CASSPGTGANEQFF. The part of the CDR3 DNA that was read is TGTGCCAGCTCACCAGGGACAGGGGCCAATGAG.

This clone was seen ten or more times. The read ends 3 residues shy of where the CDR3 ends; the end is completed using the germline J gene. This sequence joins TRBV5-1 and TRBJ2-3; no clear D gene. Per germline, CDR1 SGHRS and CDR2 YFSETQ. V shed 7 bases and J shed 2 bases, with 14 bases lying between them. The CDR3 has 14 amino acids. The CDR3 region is CASGEAQVTDTQYF. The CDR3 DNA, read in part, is TGCGCCAGCGGAGAGGCTCAGGTCACAGATACG.

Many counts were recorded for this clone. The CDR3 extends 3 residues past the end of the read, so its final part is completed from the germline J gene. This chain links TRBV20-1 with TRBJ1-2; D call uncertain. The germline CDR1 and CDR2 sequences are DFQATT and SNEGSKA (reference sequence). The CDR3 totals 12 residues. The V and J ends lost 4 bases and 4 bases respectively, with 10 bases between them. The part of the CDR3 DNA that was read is TGCAGTGCTATAACCGAGGGCTATGGC. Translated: CSAITEGYG. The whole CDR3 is CSAITEGYGYTF.

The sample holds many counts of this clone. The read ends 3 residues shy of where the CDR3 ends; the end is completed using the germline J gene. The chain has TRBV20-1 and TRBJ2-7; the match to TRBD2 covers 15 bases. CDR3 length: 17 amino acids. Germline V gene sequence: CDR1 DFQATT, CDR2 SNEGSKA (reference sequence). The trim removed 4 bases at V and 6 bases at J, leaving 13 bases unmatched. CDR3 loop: CSATGTSGRFPTGEQYF. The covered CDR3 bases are TGCAGTGCTACAGGGACTAGCGGGAGGTTCCCTACGGGCGAG.

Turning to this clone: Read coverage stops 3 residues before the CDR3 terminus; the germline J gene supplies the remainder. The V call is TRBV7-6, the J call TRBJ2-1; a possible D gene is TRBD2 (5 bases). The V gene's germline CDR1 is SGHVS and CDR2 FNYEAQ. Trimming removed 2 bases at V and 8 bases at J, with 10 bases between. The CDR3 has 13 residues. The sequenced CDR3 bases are TGTGCCAGCAGCTTATTGGTAGCGCATGAG. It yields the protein CASSLLVAHE. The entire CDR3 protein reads CASSLLVAHEQFF.

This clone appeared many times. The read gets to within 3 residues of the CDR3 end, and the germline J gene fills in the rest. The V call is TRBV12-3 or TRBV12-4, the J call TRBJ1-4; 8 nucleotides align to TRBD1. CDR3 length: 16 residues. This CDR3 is CASSPRDRRYNSPLFF. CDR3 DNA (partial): TGTGCCAGCAGCCCCCGGGACAGGAGGTATAATTCACCA.

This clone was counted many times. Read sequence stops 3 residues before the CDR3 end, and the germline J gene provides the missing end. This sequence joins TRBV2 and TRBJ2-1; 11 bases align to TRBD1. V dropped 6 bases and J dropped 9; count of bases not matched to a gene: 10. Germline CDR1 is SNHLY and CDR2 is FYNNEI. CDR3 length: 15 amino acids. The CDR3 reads CASSGQGATEGEQFF. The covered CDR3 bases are TGTGCCAGCAGCGGACAGGGGGCCACGGAGGGTGAG.

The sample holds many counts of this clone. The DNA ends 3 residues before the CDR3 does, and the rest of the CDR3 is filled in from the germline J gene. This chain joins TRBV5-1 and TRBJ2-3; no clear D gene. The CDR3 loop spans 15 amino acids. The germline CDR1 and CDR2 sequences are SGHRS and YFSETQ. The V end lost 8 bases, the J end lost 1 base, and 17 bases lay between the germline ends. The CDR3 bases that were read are TGCGCCAGTAATCTTCTTCCCCTAGGCACAGATACG. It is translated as CASNLLPLGTDT. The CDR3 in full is CASNLLPLGTDTQYF.